What follows describes a single T cell receptor beta chain. There is no known antigen for this receptor. No base quality information exists; no much larger clone differs at one position. The entry originates in a study of shared clonotypes between healthy human individuals (TCRdb year 2020). A note on the overall study: Two women and three men aged 18 to 49 years were included in the cohort. Per donor, leukapheresis produced somewhere between about 0.9 and 9.5 billion PBMCs. To increase sequencing depth and limit assay-specific biases, different laboratories used diverse techniques to prepare libraries and sequence TCR repertoires. To estimate repertoire size and how much clonotypes are shared between individuals, the study performed deep sequencing of blood TCR repertoires from 4 to 6 healthy adults. The paper's findings and limits, for the study overall: Only blood was sampled, and tissue TCR repertoires likely differ from those in blood. The small number of donors limited the genetic and exposure-history diversity represented. Pairwise subsampling led to the expectation that sequencing depth would affect the degree of clonotype sharing among donors.

Healthy HIV-negative adults with no recently reported acute infections or vaccinations were included as donors. All donors were Caucasian adults living in Nashville, Tennessee, USA. For unsorted samples, 96 million or so PBMCs were counted, and genomic DNA was extracted using the QIAamp DNA Blood Mini kit. Blood was obtained by leukapheresis, after which PBMCs were separated by Ficoll-Histopaque density gradient centrifugation and cryopreserved in liquid nitrogen vapor phase. Using the deep immunoSEQ assay, TCR CDR3 regions were amplified from genomic DNA by multiplex PCR. Genomic DNA extracted from each cell subset was distributed evenly over all wells of several immunoSEQ 96-well plates, and each plate served as one replicate. Each replicate PCR for unsorted PBMC received roughly 0.3 ug genomic DNA, equal to 30,000 or so T cell genomes. Unsorted PBMC genomic DNA was sequenced across ten immunoSEQ deep assay plates. Purified libraries were measured with a Qubit 3.0 fluorometer, size-checked on a Bioanalyzer 2100, and measured again with the KAPA Library Quantification kit. Each immunoSEQ 96-well plate was sequenced on its own single-read 150-cycle Illumina NextSeq 550 flow cell. In the source study's methods: Because the immunoSEQ output included only junctional sequences and no quality scores, the filtering could not be the same as the filtering used for full-length reads. To assign V/J genes and CDR3, sequences were annotated using PyIR, a Python wrapper for IgBLAST v1.9, with IMGT germline references. Reads with weak V/J assignments (E-value above 1e-6), missing CDR3, stop codons, out-of-frame junctions, or ambiguous translated residues were removed. A V3J clonotype was defined by an identical inferred V gene, J gene, and CDR3 amino acid sequence. Percentage overlap between repertoires was calculated by dividing the number of shared unique clonotypes by the size of the smaller repertoire. Three approaches were used to assess repertoire richness: RTK rarefaction, the Chao1 estimator, and Recon v2.1 estimates of unobserved clonotypes. The source is immuneACCESS, and TCRdb retained only in-frame sequences with V and J called. Part of the clones is not carried over; for the studies checked, unresolved V genes explain less than half of this, and the remainder is unexplained. V, J and clone size are taken as reported in that table, and D and trimming were inferred from the DNA itself. The sample records about 450,000 clones, roughly 85% of which are singletons. In total, the top ten clones hold about 12% of the sample.

V sheds 7 bases and J sheds 1 base, leaving 10 bases between their ends. The CDR3 numbers 13 residues from cysteine through phenylalanine. The read is trimmed to its CDR3 DNA, 39 bases read in frame from base 1. CDR1 SNHLY and CDR2 FYNNEI were looked up in the germline V gene. The sequenced sample was PBMCs. The clonotype comes from a woman aged 35 to 49 in good health. Some clones in this sample may be carry-over from other donors' samples. Rearrangement joined TRBV2 to TRBJ1-1; the D gene lacks a confident call. This receptor has the CDR3 CASTERGNTEAFF. The DNA reads TGTGCCAGCACAGAACGCGGGAACACTGAAGCTTTCTTT.